These 17 T cell receptor beta chains share one sample of origin, sequenced in a study of OX40 agonist ivuxolimab in advanced cancers. Sequencing was performed with immunoSEQ multiplex PCR; in TCRdb, only in-frame clones are kept and a portion is missing. This sample has around 2,900 clones, with around 78% found just once. This specimen was CD4+ or CD8+ T cells sorted from blood, taken in a trial of the OX40 agonist ivuxolimab. These receptors were taken from an adult with an advanced solid tumor such as melanoma, head and neck, liver or kidney cancer.

By its share, this clone is hyperexpanded. V and J are TRBV19 and TRBJ2-6; D might be TRBD2 (5 bases). The CDR3 consists of 18 residues. V was cut by 3 bases and J by 2 bases, with 17 bases left in between. The germline CDR1 and CDR2 sequences are LNHDA and SQIVND (reference sequence). CDR3 sequence: CASSIGILGFTGANVLTF. The CDR3 nucleotides read TGTGCCAGTAGTATCGGGATCCTGGGCTTCACTGGGGCCAACGTCCTGACTTTC.

This clone was counted a few times. The chain couples TRBV5-1 to TRBJ1-5; possibly TRBD1 for D (5 bases). Trimming pared 0 bases from V and 2 bases from J, leaving 9 bases between. The germline V gene has CDR1 SGHRS and CDR2 YFSETQ. This CDR3 has 15 residues. This CDR3 reads CASSLGGDGNQPQHF. In DNA form, the CDR3 reads TGCGCCAGCAGCTTGGGTGGGGACGGCAATCAGCCCCAGCATTTT. The whole variable domain, filled in from reference TRBV5-1 and TRBJ1-5, reads KAGVTQTPRYLIKTRGQQVTLSCSPISGHRSVSWYQQTPGQGLQFLFEYFSETQRNKGNFPGRFSGRQFSNSRSEMNVSTLELGDSALYLCASSLGGDGNQPQHFGDGTRLSIL.

The gene calls are TRBV11-3 and TRBJ1-1; D might be TRBD1 (5 bases). V was shortened by 2 bases and J by 3 bases, with 13 bases between the two germline ends. CDR3 length: 15 residues. Germline CDR1 SGHNT, CDR2 YENEEA. The CDR3 here is CASSLRRGSDTEAFF. The DNA of the CDR3 is TGTGCCAGCAGCTTAAGAAGGGGTTCGGACACTGAAGCTTTCTTT.

This clone was found a few times. The genes are TRBV5-1 and TRBJ2-1; D ambiguous. The ends were cut back, 0 bases at V and 7 bases at J, with 8 bases in the middle. Germline V gene data show CDR1 as SGHRS and CDR2 as YFSETQ. This CDR3 region has 13 residues. The CDR3 bases are TGCGCCAGCAGCTTGGGGCCCGGAAATGAGCAGTTCTTC. Protein product: CASSLGPGNEQFF.

V usage is TRBV4-1 and J usage is TRBJ2-7; 8 bases line up with TRBD1. The CDR3 spans 13 residues. The ends lost 0 bases at V and 6 bases at J; junction bases unmatched: 1. CDR1 is MGHRA, CDR2 YSYEKL, per germline. The CDR3 coding sequence is TGCGCCAGCAGCCAAGATGACAGGGGCGAGCAGTACTTC. Its protein product is CASSQDDRGEQYF.

This CDR3 reads CASSVGLAEDTQYF. The CDR3 DNA reads TGTGCCAGCAGTGTGGGACTAGCCGAAGATACGCAGTATTTT. This chain uses TRBV27 with TRBJ2-3; 9 bases align to TRBD2. The CDR3 is made up of 14 amino acids. The germline gives CDR1 MNHEY, CDR2 SMNVEV (reference sequence). The trim removed 5 bases at V and 5 bases at J, leaving 5 bases unmatched.

This clone is judged large (0.1 to 1%). This chain joins TRBV27 and TRBJ2-5; tentative D call: TRBD2 (6 bases). Per the germline V gene, CDR1 is MNHEY and CDR2 is SMNVEV (reference sequence). V was shortened by 3 bases and J by 2 bases, with 13 bases between the two germline ends. The CDR3 runs to 15 residues. CDR3 sequence (DNA): TGTGCCAGCAGTTTGATACGGGAGTCACAAGAGACCCAGTACTTC. Translation gives CASSLIRESQETQYF.

This rearrangement joins TRBV6-9 to TRBJ1-1; TRBD1 is a possible D gene (6 bases). The V and J ends lost 6 bases and 6 bases respectively, with 14 bases between them. This CDR3 region has 13 residues. Germline CDR1 and CDR2: MNHGY and SVAAGI. As DNA, the CDR3 is TGTGCCAGCAGGCCCCGGGGGGCCGCTGAAGCTTTCTTT. It encodes CASRPRGAAEAFF.

V is TRBV7-2 and J is TRBJ2-7; TRBD2 agrees at 9 bases. The V gene end was trimmed by 1 base and the J gene end by 0 bases; junction bases not matched to a gene: 7. This CDR3 comprises 17 residues. Germline CDR1 SGHTA, CDR2 FQGNSA. The DNA for the CDR3 is TGTGCCAGCAGCTTAGGGGACGGCGGGGGGGTCTCCTACGAGCAGTACTTC. Translated, it gives CASSLGDGGGVSYEQYF.

The chain joins TRBV4-1 to TRBJ2-7; 7 nucleotides align to TRBD1. V trimming: 0 bases; J trimming: 3 bases; junction bases outside the gene matches: 5. Germline CDR1 MGHRA, CDR2 YSYEKL. The CDR3 loop spans 15 amino acids. The CDR3 region has the DNA TGCGCCAGCAGCCAAGAAGACAGGGTAAACTACGAGCAGTACTTC. It yields the protein CASSQEDRVNYEQYF.

The J gene is TRBJ1-4, the V gene TRBV30, with 7 bases matching TRBD1. CDR1 and CDR2 from the germline V gene are GTSNPN and SVGIG (reference sequence). Trimming took 0 bases from V and 10 from J; bases not matched to a gene: 8. The CDR3 extends over 14 amino acids. This CDR3 reads CAWSVRGQYGKLFF. The CDR3 DNA is TGTGCCTGGAGTGTCAGGGGACAGTATGGAAAACTGTTTTTT. Complete variable domain (other parts from reference TRBV30 and TRBJ1-4): SQTIHQWPATLVQPVGSPLSLECTVEGTSNPNLYWYRQAAGRGLQLLFYSVGIGQISSEVPQNLSASRPQDRQFILSSKKLLLSDSGFYLCAWSVRGQYGKLFFGSGTQLSVL.

The chain has TRBV30 and TRBJ2-7, with 9 bases lining up with TRBD2. The germline V gene has CDR1 GTSNPN and CDR2 SVGIG (reference sequence). The CDR3 loop spans 15 amino acids. J lost 2 bases, V lost 6 bases, and 11 bases had no gene match. In DNA, the CDR3 is TGTGCCTGCGCGGAGGGACTAGCCGAGACCTACGAGCAGTACTTC. Protein: CACAEGLAETYEQYF.

V gene TRBV6-1 combines with J gene TRBJ1-1; D is unclear. The CDR3 has 15 residues. The V end lost 0 bases, the J end lost 5 bases, and 13 bases lay between the germline ends. Germline V gene sequence: CDR1 MNHNS, CDR2 SASEGT. CDR3 amino acids: CASSEAFSGWTEAFF. The CDR3, as DNA: TGTGCCAGCAGTGAAGCATTCTCGGGGTGGACTGAAGCTTTCTTT.

This clone is a singleton in its sample. The CDR3 DNA sequence: TGTGCCAGCAGCTACCCTAGCGGAAGCACAGATACGCAGTATTTT. This gives the protein CASSYPSGSTDTQYF. The chain recombines TRBV5-5 with TRBJ2-3; the match to TRBD2 covers 7 bases. CDR1 and CDR2 (germline): SGHKS, YYEKEE (reference sequence). The CDR3 runs 15 residues. V lost 3 bases to trimming and J lost 0 bases; unmatched junction nucleotides: 4.

A few counts support this clone. The rearrangement joins TRBV29-1 to TRBJ2-7; D unresolved. V was shortened by 2 bases and J by 1 base, with 9 bases between the two germline ends. CDR3 length: 13 amino acids. CDR1 is SQVTM and CDR2 is ANQGSEA in the germline V gene. In DNA form, the CDR3 reads TGCAGCGTTGAACAGGACGGTTCCTACGAGCAGTACTTC. It encodes CSVEQDGSYEQYF.

The rearrangement links TRBV18 to TRBJ1-1; no firm D call. Deletions cut 0 bases from V and 5 bases from J, with 13 bases between. This CDR3 spans 15 amino acids. Germline CDR1 reads KGHSH; CDR2 reads LQKENI. CDR3 amino acids: CASSPPSVQRTEAFF. The CDR3 nucleotides read TGTGCCAGCTCACCACCGTCAGTGCAAAGGACTGAAGCTTTCTTT.

The V and J genes are TRBV4-1 and TRBJ2-2; D not certain. The CDR3 covers 14 residues. Germline loops: CDR1 MGHRA, CDR2 YSYEKL. V lost 1 base, J lost 2 bases, and 5 bases lay in between. This chain's CDR3 is CASSQGLNTGELFF. CDR3 nucleotides: TGCGCCAGCAGCCAAGGACTCAACACCGGGGAGCTGTTTTTT.